This TCR beta chain was recorded in a study of blood T cell repertoires in COVID-19. How the authors handled the data: Reference gene primer amplification yielded estimated nucleated cell counts. Generated by immunoSEQ multiplex PCR, the TCRdb table keeps only in-frame clones and is missing some. The D gene and trimming were derived from the DNA, and the V and J assignments and clone size from that table. Of a few hundred thousand clones listed, approximately 89% are singletons. The sample was peripheral blood. This sequence originates from a woman aged 25-40 years with COVID-19, enrolled during active disease.

DNA of the CDR3: TGTGCCAGCAGTTACTCGAGCGGGACACTATACAATGAGCAGTTCTTC. Protein: CASSYSSGTLYNEQFF. The J gene is TRBJ2-1, the V gene TRBV6-2 or TRBV6-3, with a possible D match to TRBD2 (7 bases). Trimming stripped 0 bases from V and 4 bases from J, with 13 bases between. The CDR3 covers 16 residues. Germline V gene data show CDR1 as MNHEY and CDR2 as SVGEGT.